This entry concerns a single TCR beta chain. Its antigen remains unknown. The RNA, 0.5 to 1 ug, was put through reverse transcription using random hexamers. Each CDR3 protein is one row after TCRdb ran MiXCR on the immunoSEQ multiplex PCR reads. The sample has some 220,000 distinct CDR3 sequences; approximately 95% are singletons. The sample comes from a study of CD8 T cells in Susac syndrome. Sequencing of TCR beta was performed on blood CD8+ T cells and on blood CD4+ T cells. In the multiple sclerosis control group, patients were treatment-naive and had stable or active relapsing-remitting disease. Study results and limitations: The study recognized that its TCR sequencing and HLA analysis covered a relatively small number of individuals.

The CDR3 has 15 residues. From germline, CDR1 is SGHDT and CDR2 YYEEEE. Trimming shortened V by 3 bases and J by 4 bases, and 11 bases separated the two germline ends. This chain links TRBV5-6 with TRBJ2-6, with a weak D call TRBD2 (5 bases). Sequences were obtained from CD4+ T cells from PBMCs. This clonotype was obtained from a human donor with multiple sclerosis. CDR3 sequence reads: CASSWGAQGANVLTF. CDR3 coding DNA: TGTGCCAGCAGCTGGGGAGCACAGGGGGCCAACGTCCTGACTTTC.